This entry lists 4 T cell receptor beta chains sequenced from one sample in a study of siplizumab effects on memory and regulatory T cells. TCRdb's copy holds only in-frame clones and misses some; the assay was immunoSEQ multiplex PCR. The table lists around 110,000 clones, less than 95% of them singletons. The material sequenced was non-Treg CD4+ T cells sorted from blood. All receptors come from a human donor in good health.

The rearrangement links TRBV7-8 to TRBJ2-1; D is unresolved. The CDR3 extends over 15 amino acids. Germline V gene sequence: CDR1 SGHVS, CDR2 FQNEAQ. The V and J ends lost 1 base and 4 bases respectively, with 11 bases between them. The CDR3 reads CASSLVAGPYNEQFF. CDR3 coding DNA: TGTGCCAGCAGCTTAGTTGCAGGACCTTACAATGAGCAGTTCTTC.

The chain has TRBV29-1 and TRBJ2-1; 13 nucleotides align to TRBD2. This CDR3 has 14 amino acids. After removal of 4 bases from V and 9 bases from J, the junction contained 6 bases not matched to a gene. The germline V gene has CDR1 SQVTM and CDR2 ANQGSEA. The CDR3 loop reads CSVGGLAGPSEQFF. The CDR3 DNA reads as TGCAGCGTTGGGGGACTAGCGGGACCCTCTGAGCAGTTCTTC.

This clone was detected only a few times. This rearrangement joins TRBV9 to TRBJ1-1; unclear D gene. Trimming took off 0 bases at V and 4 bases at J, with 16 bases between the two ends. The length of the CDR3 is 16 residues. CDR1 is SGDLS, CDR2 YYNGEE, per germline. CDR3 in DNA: TGTGCCAGCAGCGTAGCAAGTAGGCCCACGGGCACTGAAGCTTTCTTT. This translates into CASSVASRPTGTEAFF.

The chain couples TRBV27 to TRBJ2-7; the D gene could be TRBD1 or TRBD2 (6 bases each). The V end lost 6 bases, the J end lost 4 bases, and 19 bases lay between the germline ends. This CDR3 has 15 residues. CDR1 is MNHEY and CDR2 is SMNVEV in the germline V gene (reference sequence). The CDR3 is CASSLGGHAEYEQYF. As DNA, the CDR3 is TGTGCCAGCAGCTTAGGGGGGCACGCCGAGTACGAGCAGTACTTC.